This T cell receptor (beta chain) derives from a study of cytomegalovirus exposure and HLA in healthy donors. V gave up 8 bases and J gave up 6 bases; unmatched junction bases: 14. From germline, CDR1 is GTSNPN and CDR2 SVGIG (reference sequence). The CDR3 extends over 14 amino acids. Primers for the PCR totalled 60 Vbeta and 13 Jbeta. Data came from immunoSEQ multiplex PCR; TCRdb stores just in-frame clones and leaves some out. This sample's clone table lists 100,000 or so clones. General study points: Certain sequence variants were highly shared and formed a cluster, and this cluster was likely a sequencing artifact. Previously analyzed data showed that most TCR beta V segments were productive at a frequency of about 87% or about 30%. Excluded: some indistinguishable V segments such as TRBV6-2 and TRBV6-3.

About this clone: Its antigen is not known.

The TCR sequence derives from a woman in her twenties or thirties in good health and CMV-seronegative. The chain has TRBV30 and TRBJ2-7, with 9 bases lining up with TRBD1. The sample comprised PBMCs. CDR3 in DNA: TGTGCCGGTATTTGGGACAGGGTAGTGAGCGAGCAGTACTTC. This sequence encodes CAGIWDRVVSEQYF.